The source of this TCR beta chain is a study of cytomegalovirus exposure and HLA in healthy donors. Profiling relied on immunoSEQ multiplex PCR, and the TCRdb table lists in-frame clones only, not all of them. There are 250,000 to 300,000 clones in the sample; about 86% occur only once, and approximately 1% lies in the top ten. CDR1 and CDR2 (germline): SGHNT, YYREEE (reference sequence). Deletions cut 0 bases from V and 0 bases from J, with 10 bases between. The CDR3 totals 16 residues. About this clone: What it binds is unknown.

Points from the study as a whole: Some 150 TCR beta chains were listed as cytomegalovirus-associated.

V usage is TRBV5-4 and J usage is TRBJ2-1; D may be TRBD1 (5 bases). Sequenced material: PBMCs. This sequence was found in a woman aged 18-35 years in good health and CMV-seronegative. Here the CDR3 DNA reads TGTGCCAGCAGCTTGGATCAGGGAAGCTCCTACAATGAGCAGTTCTTC. It specifies CASSLDQGSSYNEQFF.